This T cell receptor beta chain was recorded in a study of regulatory T cells in long-lasting Graves disease. Germline assignment: CDR1 SGHRS and CDR2 YFSETQ. The CDR3 is made up of 13 amino acids. V was clipped by 4 bases and J by 3 bases, with 10 bases between them. Both iRepertoire HTBI primers and Arm-PCR of CDR3 regions were used to build the TCR beta libraries. TCRdb re-called the multiplex PCR reads through MiXCR, storing one row per CDR3 protein. The table has about 470,000 distinct CDR3 sequences, 14% to 15% seen once; the top ten hold roughly a sixth. Time point noted: newly diagnosed GD, antithyroid drugs for less than 3 months. Scientists built the TCR library using RNA that was extracted from PBMCs. These data were also filed under a second study, of T cells in Graves' hyperthyroidism and ophthalmopathy. That paper notes: Within blood appeared most thyroid clonotypes that had expanded above 0.001.

The TCR was taken from a woman aged 30 to 39 with Graves disease. This rearrangement joins TRBV5-1 to TRBJ1-2; D is unclear. Here the sequenced sample was peripheral blood mononuclear cells (PBMCs), taken at new diagnosis, from a patient treated with antithyroid drugs. The CDR3 sequence: CASSLSGYYGYTF. The CDR3 DNA reads TGCGCCAGCAGCCTCTCTGGTTACTATGGCTACACCTTC.